This is a list of T cell receptor beta chains from one sample in a study of vaccination and CD4 T cells after COVID-19. TCRdb passed the PCR reads through MiXCR, listing each CDR3 protein once. The data hold about 21,000 distinct CDR3 sequences, with 70% observed a single time. The antigens of these receptors remain unknown. What was sequenced was CD4+ T cells from blood, cultured in vitro. These receptors were collected from a human donor who had recovered from COVID-19. Both conserved end residues are part of each CDR3. The order of the fields is J gene, V gene, CDR3 protein.

j_gene: TRBJ2-7; v_gene: TRBV10-3; CDR3aa: CAISGRDYLRYEQYF
j_gene: TRBJ1-6; v_gene: TRBV30; CDR3aa: CAWSIGGASPLHF
j_gene: TRBJ2-1; v_gene: TRBV11-3; CDR3aa: CASSSGGLAGERYNEQFF
j_gene: TRBJ1-5; v_gene: TRBV6-1; CDR3aa: CASSPQGRLQPQHF
j_gene: TRBJ1-1; v_gene: TRBV19; CDR3aa: CASSPGQGRTEAFF
j_gene: TRBJ1-5; v_gene: TRBV21-1; CDR3aa: CASSSFLGVIYQPQHF
j_gene: TRBJ2-1; v_gene: TRBV7-8; CDR3aa: CASSLGGTSGRTEQFF
j_gene: TRBJ1-5; v_gene: TRBV27; CDR3aa: CASSPSYLQPQHF
j_gene: TRBJ1-5; v_gene: TRBV7-2; CDR3aa: CASSLTSDQPQHF
j_gene: TRBJ1-5; v_gene: TRBV12-3/TRBV12-4; CDR3aa: CASSYLGGRSQPQHF
j_gene: TRBJ1-2; v_gene: TRBV30; CDR3aa: CAWGQDRGYTF
j_gene: TRBJ1-5; v_gene: TRBV30; CDR3aa: CAWSAGHYSNQPQHF
j_gene: TRBJ2-7; v_gene: TRBV15; CDR3aa: CATSRERSSSYEQYF
j_gene: TRBJ2-3; v_gene: TRBV11-2; CDR3aa: CASSFEGLNTDTQYF